Sequencing of this T cell receptor beta chain was carried out in a study of OX40 agonist ivuxolimab in advanced cancers. Whole-study context: Patients' therapy was ivuxolimab, an antibody that acts as an agonist of OX40 (CD134).

This clone was seen a single time. There are 15 residues in the CDR3. CDR1 is SGHNT and CDR2 is YYREEE in the germline V gene (reference sequence). V was clipped by 0 bases and J by 7 bases; unmatched bases: 3. The method was immunoSEQ multiplex PCR; TCRdb's version includes in-frame clones alone and lacks a portion of them. The sample holds about 45,000 clones, roughly 90% seen once. This material consisted of CD4+ or CD8+ T cells sorted from blood, taken in a trial of the OX40 agonist ivuxolimab. This sequence originates from an adult with an advanced solid tumor such as melanoma, head and neck, liver or kidney cancer. The chain combines TRBV5-4 with TRBJ2-1, with 11 bases that match TRBD2. This CDR3 is CASSLVSSGRNEQFF. CDR3 nucleotide sequence: TGTGCCAGCAGCTTGGTGTCTAGCGGGAGGAATGAGCAGTTCTTC.